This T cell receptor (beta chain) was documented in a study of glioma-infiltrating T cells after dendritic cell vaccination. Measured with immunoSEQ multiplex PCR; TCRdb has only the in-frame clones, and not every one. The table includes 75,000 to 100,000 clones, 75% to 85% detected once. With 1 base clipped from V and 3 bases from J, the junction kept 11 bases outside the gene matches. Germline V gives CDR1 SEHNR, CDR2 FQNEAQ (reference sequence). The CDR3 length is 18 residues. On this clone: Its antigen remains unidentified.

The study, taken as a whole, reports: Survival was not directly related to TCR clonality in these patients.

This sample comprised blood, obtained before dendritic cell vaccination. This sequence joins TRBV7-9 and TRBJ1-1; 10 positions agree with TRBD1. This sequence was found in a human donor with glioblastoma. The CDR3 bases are TGTGCCAGCAGCTTAGTCCACTTCGTGGACAGGGGGGACACTGAAGCTTTCTTT. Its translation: CASSLVHFVDRGDTEAFF.